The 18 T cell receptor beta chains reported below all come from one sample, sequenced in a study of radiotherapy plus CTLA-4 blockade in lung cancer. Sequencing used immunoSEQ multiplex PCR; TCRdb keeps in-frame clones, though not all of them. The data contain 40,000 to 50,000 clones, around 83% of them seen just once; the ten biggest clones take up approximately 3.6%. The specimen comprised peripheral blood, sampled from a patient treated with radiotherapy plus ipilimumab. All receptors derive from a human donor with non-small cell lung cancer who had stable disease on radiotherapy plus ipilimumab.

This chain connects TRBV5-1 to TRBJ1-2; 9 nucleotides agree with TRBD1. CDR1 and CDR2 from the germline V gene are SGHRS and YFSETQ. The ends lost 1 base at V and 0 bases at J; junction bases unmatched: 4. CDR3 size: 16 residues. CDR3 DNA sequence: TGCGCCAGCAGCTTGACAGGGGGCCGAGCTAACTATGGCTACACCTTC. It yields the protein CASSLTGGRANYGYTF.

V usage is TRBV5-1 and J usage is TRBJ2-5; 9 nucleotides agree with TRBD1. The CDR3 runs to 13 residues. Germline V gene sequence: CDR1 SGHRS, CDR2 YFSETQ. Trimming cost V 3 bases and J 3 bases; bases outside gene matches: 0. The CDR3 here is CASSWDREETQYF. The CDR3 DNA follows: TGCGCCAGCAGCTGGGACAGGGAAGAGACCCAGTACTTC.

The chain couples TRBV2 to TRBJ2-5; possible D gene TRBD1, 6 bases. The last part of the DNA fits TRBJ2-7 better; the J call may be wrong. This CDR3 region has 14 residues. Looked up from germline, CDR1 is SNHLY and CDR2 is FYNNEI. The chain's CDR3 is CASSSTGSTYEQYF. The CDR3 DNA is TGTGCCAGCAGTAGTACAGGGAGTACCTACGAGCAGTACTTC.

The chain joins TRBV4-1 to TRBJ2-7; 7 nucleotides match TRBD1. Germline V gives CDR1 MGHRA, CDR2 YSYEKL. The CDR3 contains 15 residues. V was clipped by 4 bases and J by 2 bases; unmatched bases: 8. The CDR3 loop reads CASSLLGDSPYEQYF. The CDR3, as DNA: TGCGCCAGCAGCCTCCTGGGGGACAGTCCCTACGAGCAGTACTTC.

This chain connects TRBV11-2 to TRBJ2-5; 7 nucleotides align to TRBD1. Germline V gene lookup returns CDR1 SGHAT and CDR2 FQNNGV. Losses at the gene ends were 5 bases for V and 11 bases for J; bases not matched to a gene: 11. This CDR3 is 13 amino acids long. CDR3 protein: CASSKDRAWEQYF. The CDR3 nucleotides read TGTGCCAGCAGCAAAGACAGGGCCTGGGAGCAGTACTTC.

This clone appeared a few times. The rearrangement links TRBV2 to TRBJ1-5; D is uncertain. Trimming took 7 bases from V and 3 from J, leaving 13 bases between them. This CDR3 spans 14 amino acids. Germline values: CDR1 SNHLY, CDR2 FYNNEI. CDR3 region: CASTWTGNNQPQHF. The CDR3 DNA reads TGTGCCAGCACCTGGACGGGAAACAATCAGCCCCAGCATTTT.

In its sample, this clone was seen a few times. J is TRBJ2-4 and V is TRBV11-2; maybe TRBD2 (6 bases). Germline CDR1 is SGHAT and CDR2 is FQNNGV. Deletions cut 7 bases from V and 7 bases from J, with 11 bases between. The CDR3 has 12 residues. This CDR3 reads CASTGGDNIQYF. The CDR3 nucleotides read TGTGCCAGCACCGGCGGGGACAACATTCAGTACTTC.

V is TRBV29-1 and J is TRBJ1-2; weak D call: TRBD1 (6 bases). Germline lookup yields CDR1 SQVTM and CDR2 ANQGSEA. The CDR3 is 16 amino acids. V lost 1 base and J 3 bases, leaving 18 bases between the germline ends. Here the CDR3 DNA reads TGCAGCGTTGAAGGGGGAGCAGGGGCGGTCGACTATGGCTACACCTTC. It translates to CSVEGGAGAVDYGYTF.

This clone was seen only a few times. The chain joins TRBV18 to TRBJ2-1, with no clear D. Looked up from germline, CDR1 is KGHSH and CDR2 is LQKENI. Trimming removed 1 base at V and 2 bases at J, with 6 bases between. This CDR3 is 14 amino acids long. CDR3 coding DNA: TGTGCCAGCTCACCACTTCAGGCCTACAATGAGCAGTTCTTC. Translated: CASSPLQAYNEQFF.

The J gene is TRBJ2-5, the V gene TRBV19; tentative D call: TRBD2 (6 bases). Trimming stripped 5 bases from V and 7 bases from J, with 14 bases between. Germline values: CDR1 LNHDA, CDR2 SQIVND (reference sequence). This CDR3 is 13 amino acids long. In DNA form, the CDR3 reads TGTGCCAGTAGTCGGACTACACCGGGGACCCAGTACTTC. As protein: CASSRTTPGTQYF.

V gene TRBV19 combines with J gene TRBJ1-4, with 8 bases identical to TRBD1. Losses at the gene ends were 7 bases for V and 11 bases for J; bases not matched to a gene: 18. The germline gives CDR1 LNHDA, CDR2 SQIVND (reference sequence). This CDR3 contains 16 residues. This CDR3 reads CASKPPRQGNSEKLFF. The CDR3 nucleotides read TGTGCCAGTAAGCCCCCGCGACAGGGGAATTCCGAGAAACTGTTTTTT.

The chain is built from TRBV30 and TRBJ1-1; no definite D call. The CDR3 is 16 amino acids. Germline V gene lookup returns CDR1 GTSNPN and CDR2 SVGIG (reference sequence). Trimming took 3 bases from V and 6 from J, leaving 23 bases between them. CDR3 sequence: CAWSLFGVTILAEAFF. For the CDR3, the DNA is TGTGCCTGGAGCCTCTTTGGAGTCACGATACTCGCTGAAGCTTTCTTT.

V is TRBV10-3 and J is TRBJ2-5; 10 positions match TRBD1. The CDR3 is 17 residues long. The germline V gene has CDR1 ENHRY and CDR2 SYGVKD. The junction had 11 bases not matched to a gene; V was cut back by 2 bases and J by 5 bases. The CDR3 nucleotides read TGTGCCATCAGTGAGGGGGGGGGACAGGGGATTGGCGAGACCCAGTACTTC. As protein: CAISEGGGQGIGETQYF.

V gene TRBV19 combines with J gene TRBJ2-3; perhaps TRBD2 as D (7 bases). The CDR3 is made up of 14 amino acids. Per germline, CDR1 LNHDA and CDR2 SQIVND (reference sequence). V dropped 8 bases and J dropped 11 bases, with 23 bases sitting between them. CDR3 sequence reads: CASARGGAPDGQYF. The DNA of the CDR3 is TGTGCCAGTGCTAGGGGGGGAGCCCCCGACGGGCAGTATTTT.

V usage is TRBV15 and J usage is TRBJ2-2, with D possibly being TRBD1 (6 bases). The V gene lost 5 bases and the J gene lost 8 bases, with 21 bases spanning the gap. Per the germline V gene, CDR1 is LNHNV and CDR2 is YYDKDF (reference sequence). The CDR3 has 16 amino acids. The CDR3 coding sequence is TGTGCCACCAGCCCCCGCTCCGCGGGCCAGGGGGGGGAGCTGTTTTTT. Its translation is CATSPRSAGQGGELFF.

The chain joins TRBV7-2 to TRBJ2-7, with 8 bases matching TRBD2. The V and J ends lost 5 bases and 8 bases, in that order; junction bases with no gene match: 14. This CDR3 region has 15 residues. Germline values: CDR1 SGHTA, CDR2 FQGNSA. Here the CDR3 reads CASSGGEAGGNKQYF. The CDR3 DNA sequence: TGTGCCAGCAGCGGAGGGGAGGCGGGAGGTAACAAGCAGTACTTC. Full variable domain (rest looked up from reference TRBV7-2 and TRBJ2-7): GAGVSQSPSNKVTEKGKDVELRCDPISGHTALYWYRQSLGQGLEFLIYFQGNSAPDKSGLPSDRFSAERTGGSVSTLTIQRTQQEDSAVYLCASSGGEAGGNKQYFGPGTRLTVT.

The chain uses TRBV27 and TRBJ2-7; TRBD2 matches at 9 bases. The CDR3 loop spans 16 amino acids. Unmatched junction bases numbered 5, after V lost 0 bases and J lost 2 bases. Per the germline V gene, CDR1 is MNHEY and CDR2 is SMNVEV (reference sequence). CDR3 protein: CASSLSSGGLTYEQYF. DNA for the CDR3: TGTGCCAGCAGTTTATCCAGCGGGGGGTTAACCTACGAGCAGTACTTC.

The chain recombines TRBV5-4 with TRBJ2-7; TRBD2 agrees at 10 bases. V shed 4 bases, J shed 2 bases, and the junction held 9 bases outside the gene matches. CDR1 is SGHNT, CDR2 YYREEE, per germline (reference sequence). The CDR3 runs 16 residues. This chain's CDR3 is CASSPDGSGRTYEQYF. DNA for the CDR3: TGTGCCAGCAGCCCCGATGGTAGCGGGAGGACCTACGAGCAGTACTTC.